This T cell receptor (beta chain) was captured by sequencing in a study of response to subunit inactivated influenza vaccine. V lost 1 base and J 10 bases, leaving 16 bases between the germline ends. Germline CDR1 reads SGHDN; CDR2 reads FVKESK. There are 14 residues in the CDR3. This clonotype was observed many times. Using its own MiXCR run on the RT-PCR reads, TCRdb lists one record per CDR3 protein. The profile shows 450,000 to 600,000 distinct CDR3 sequences, approximately 7.2% of them singletons. The source of this sequence is a man between 50 and 70 years old who received an inactivated influenza vaccine. The sequenced sample was PBMCs from blood, obtained around 2 years after vaccination. The rearrangement uses TRBV14 and TRBJ1-1; D perhaps matches TRBD1 (5 bases). For the CDR3, the DNA is TGTGCCAGCAGCCAAGCAGATTCGGGGCCGGGAGCTTTCTTT. It translates to CASSQADSGPGAFF.